These 30 T cell receptor beta chains share one sample of origin, sequenced in a study of tumor-infiltrating lymphocytes in primary liver carcinoma. TCR beta cDNA was prepared out of roughly 520 ng total RNA by means of a constant-region primer. Modified slightly, ARM-PCR produced TCR beta libraries over three nested multiplex PCR rounds. A C-beta reverse primer and TRBV1-TRBV30 forward primers served in each of the first two PCR rounds, at ten to eleven cycles apiece. Each CDR3 protein is one row after TCRdb ran MiXCR on the multiplex PCR reads. The sample consists of more than 150,000 distinct CDR3 sequences, 60% of them appearing once. Germline DNA was extracted alongside blood RNA, which was obtained from unsorted whole blood. Sequencing used peripheral blood. The receptors come from a middle-aged man with primary liver carcinoma and hepatitis B virus infection.

The V call is TRBV4-2, the J call TRBJ2-1; D not certain. The V end was cut by 0 bases, the J end by 14 bases, with 17 bases between. The CDR3 spans 14 residues. From germline, CDR1 is LGHNA and CDR2 YNFKEQ. The CDR3 spells CASSQDGGTDEKFF. DNA of the CDR3: TGTGCCAGCAGCCAAGACGGCGGTACGGATGAAAAGTTCTTC.

Remarks on this clonotype: One end of the junction varies from germline; a read error may be responsible. The rearrangement joins TRBV11-2 to TRBJ2-7; perhaps TRBD2 as D (6 bases). CDR3 length equals 14 residues. Germline V lookup: CDR1 SGHAT, CDR2 FQNNGV. The CDR3 sequence: CASSFQHNGGERYF. The CDR3 bases are TGTGCCAGCAGCTTCCAACATAACGGGGGAGAGCGGTACTTC.

With regard to this clonotype: This may be a read error: a much more frequent sequence differs by one nucleotide. The chain is built from TRBV5-4 and TRBJ2-5; D gene uncertain. Germline CDR1 is SGHNT and CDR2 is YYREEE (reference sequence). The CDR3 is made up of 14 amino acids. Trimming shortened V by 4 bases and J by 3 bases, and 13 bases separated the two germline ends. The CDR3 is CASSEPTRKETQYF. CDR3 coding DNA: TGTGCCAGCAGCGAACCGACAAGGAAAGAGACCCAGTACTTC.

This clonotype was counted at least ten times. The chain employs TRBV29-1 and TRBJ2-1, with 7 positions matching TRBD2. Germline V gene data show CDR1 as SQVTM and CDR2 as ANQGSEA. CDR3 length: 12 amino acids. The V segment lost 0 bases and the J segment 8 bases; nucleotides outside the gene matches: 1. CDR3: CSVEDLADEQFF. The DNA for the CDR3 is TGCAGCGTTGAAGACCTAGCGGATGAGCAGTTCTTC.

The chain combines TRBV11-2 with TRBJ2-7, with D perhaps TRBD2 (6 bases). The CDR3 extends over 12 amino acids. Trimming shortened V by 9 bases and J by 4 bases, and 13 bases separated the two germline ends. Per the germline V gene, CDR1 is SGHAT and CDR2 is FQNNGV. DNA for the CDR3: TGTGCCAGGAACCGGGACTTTTACGAGCAGTACTTC. This translates into CARNRDFYEQYF.

This clonotype was seen more than once but under ten times. The CDR3 reads CSVEDGAKNIQYF. The CDR3 DNA is TGCAGCGTTGAAGACGGTGCCAAAAACATTCAGTACTTC. The chain employs TRBV29-1 and TRBJ2-4; D remains ambiguous. Per germline, CDR1 SQVTM and CDR2 ANQGSEA. The CDR3 loop spans 13 amino acids. V was cut by 0 bases and J by 1 base, with 4 bases left in between.

This clonotype appeared a single time. Sequence at one end of the junction differs from germline and may be a read error. The rearrangement joins TRBV7-3 to TRBJ2-2, with 7 positions matching TRBD1. CDR1 and CDR2 from the germline V gene are SGHTA and FQGTGA. The CDR3 is made up of 14 amino acids. The CDR3 nucleotides read TGTGCCAGCAGCCCCGACAGGGACACCGGGGAGCTGTTATTT. As protein: CASSPDRDTGELLF. Variable domain in full (rest from reference TRBV7-3 and TRBJ2-2): GAGVSQTPSNKVTEKGKYVELRCDPISGHTALYWYRQSLGQGPEFLIYFQGTGAADDSGLPNDRFFAVRPEGSVSTLKIQRTERGDSAVYLCASSPDRDTGELLFGEGSRLTVL.

Many counts were recorded for this clonotype. The V call is TRBV29-1, the J call TRBJ2-5; D is uncertain. The CDR3 has 12 residues. Per germline, CDR1 SQVTM and CDR2 ANQGSEA. V lost 4 bases and J 2 bases, leaving 8 bases between the germline ends. The DNA for the CDR3 is TGCAGCGTTGCAAGTCAGCAAGAGACCCAGTACTTC. It yields the protein CSVASQQETQYF.

Worth noting for this clonotype: One end of the junction does not line up with germline, which may come from a read error. The J gene is TRBJ1-5, the V gene TRBV6-5, with D possibly TRBD1 on 5 matching bases. CDR1 and CDR2 from the germline V gene are MNHEY and SVGAGI. There are 13 residues in the CDR3. CDR3 DNA: TGTGCCAGCAGTCGGGGGTGGGCTCAGCCCCAGCTTTTT. It codes for CASSRGWAQPQLF.

Remarks on this clonotype: One junction end does not reproduce the germline sequence, and a read error may be involved. This chain links TRBV6-6 with TRBJ2-7, with D tentatively TRBD2 (7 bases). CDR3 length: 16 residues. CDR1 and CDR2 (germline): MNHNY, SVGAGI (reference sequence). The chain's CDR3 is CASSYLGGASSYEQYF. Written as DNA, the CDR3 is TGTGCCAGTAGTTACTTGGGGGGGGCCTCCTCCTACGAGCAGTACTTC.

A remark on this clonotype: Being one base from a much bigger clone, this may be a read error. The rearrangement uses TRBV4-1 and TRBJ2-1; 10 bases match TRBD2. The ends lost 1 base at V and 7 bases at J; junction bases unmatched: 13. Germline CDR1 is MGHRA and CDR2 is YSYEKL. The CDR3 loop spans 18 amino acids. The CDR3 protein is CASSQAAASGSLWNEQFF. Here the CDR3 DNA reads TGCGCCAGCAGCCAAGCAGCGGCTAGCGGGAGCCTCTGGAATGAGCAGTTCTTC.

To note about this clonotype: At one boundary the junction diverges from the germline segment, which might be a read error. The J gene is TRBJ2-2, the V gene TRBV11-2; D tentatively reads TRBD1 or TRBD2 (5 bases each). The CDR3 is 14 residues long. Germline CDR1 reads SGHAT; CDR2 reads FQNNGV. The CDR3 here is CASRDGLNTGELLF. Written as DNA, the CDR3 is TGTGCCAGTAGGGACGGACTGAACACCGGGGAGCTGTTATTT.

The V call is TRBV28, the J call TRBJ1-2; 7 bases agree with TRBD1. The CDR3 has 13 residues. Trimming cost V 5 bases and J 7 bases; bases outside gene matches: 7. The V gene's germline CDR1 is MDHEN and CDR2 SYDVKM. CDR3 nucleotides: TGTGCCAGCAGTCTACAAGCAGGGGGTGGCTACACCTTC. This codes for CASSLQAGGGYTF.

For this clonotype: An end of the junction does not agree with germline; a read error may underlie this. The chain has TRBV29-1 and TRBJ2-1; D is unresolved. CDR1 is SQVTM, CDR2 ANQGSEA, per germline. The CDR3 is 11 residues long. The CDR3 loop is CSVEDDHEQLF. As DNA, the CDR3 is TGCAGCGTTGAAGACGACCATGAGCAGTTATTC.

The chain recombines TRBV10-3 with TRBJ1-1, with 7 bases aligning to TRBD1. Trimming took 10 bases from V and 0 from J; bases not matched to a gene: 5. The CDR3 loop spans 13 amino acids. From germline, CDR1 is ENHRY and CDR2 SYGVKD. CDR3 nucleotide sequence: TGTGCCACCCAGGACAGGTTGAACACTGAAGCTTTCTTT. The encoded protein is CATQDRLNTEAFF.

The chain recombines TRBV4-1 with TRBJ2-1, with 11 bases lining up with TRBD2. The CDR3 has 19 amino acids. Trimming took 0 bases from V and 4 from J; bases not matched to a gene: 11. Germline CDR1 MGHRA, CDR2 YSYEKL. The CDR3 loop is CASSQDRGTSGPLYNEQFF. In DNA, the CDR3 is TGCGCCAGCAGCCAAGATAGGGGGACTAGCGGTCCTCTATACAATGAGCAGTTCTTC.

As concerns this clonotype: The conserved phenylalanine or tryptophan is not found at the CDR3 terminus, so this likely reflects a read error. The chain couples TRBV11-2 to TRBJ2-2; 8 nucleotides line up with TRBD2. Germline-derived CDR1 and CDR2 are SGHAT and FQNNGV. The CDR3 is 16 residues long. Here the CDR3 reads CVSSLAGTGGTGELFY. In nucleotides, the CDR3 is TGTGTCAGCAGCTTAGCCGGAACGGGAGGGACCGGGGAGCTGTTTTAT.

With regard to this clonotype: Likely a read error: the CDR3 ends without its conserved phenylalanine or tryptophan. This chain links TRBV11-2 with TRBJ1-6, with D perhaps TRBD1 (6 bases). This CDR3 has 15 residues. CDR1 and CDR2 from the germline V gene are SGHAT and FQNNGV. CDR3 bases: TGTGCGAGCAGCTTAGTCCAGGGGTATAATTCACCCCTCCACATT. Translating it yields CASSLVQGYNSPLHI.

This clonotype is a singleton in its sample. As the CDR3 is not closed by the conserved phenylalanine or tryptophan, this likely results from a read error. The limits of the CDR3 on the DNA are not certain, so only TCRdb's listed CDR3 is given. The rearrangement links TRBV11-2 to TRBJ2-3; no check of the table's D call, TRBD2, against the DNA was made. Germline V gene sequence: CDR1 SGHAT, CDR2 FQNNGV. The CDR3 extends over 12 residues, inclusive of both ends. CDR3 region: CASSQTSGKGYC.

This clonotype showed up just once. Its ends do not fully match the called genes, so a read error is possible. This chain uses TRBV4-1 with TRBJ2-1; possible D gene TRBD2, 7 bases. The CDR3 totals 13 residues. The germline gives CDR1 MGHRA, CDR2 YSYEKL. The CDR3 loop reads CASSQGRDNGQFF. The CDR3 DNA is TGTGCCAGCAGCCAAGGGAGGGACAATGGGCAGTTCTTC.

The chain has TRBV24-1 and TRBJ2-1, with D possibly being TRBD1 (5 bases). The CDR3 spans 15 residues. V was cut by 0 bases and J by 7 bases, with 12 bases left in between. In germline, CDR1 is KGHDR, CDR2 SFDVKD. CDR3 in amino acids: CATSDLGQFGNEQFF. The CDR3 DNA follows: TGTGCCACCAGTGATTTGGGACAATTTGGGAATGAGCAGTTCTTC.

This clonotype was counted many times. The DNA for the CDR3 is TGTGCCAGCAGCCCCTCGGGACTAGAGAATGAGCAGTTCTTC. It encodes CASSPSGLENEQFF. The V and J genes are TRBV11-3 and TRBJ2-1; 8 bases match TRBD2. V was clipped by 5 bases and J by 7 bases; unmatched bases: 7. The CDR3 contains 14 residues. The germline gives CDR1 SGHNT, CDR2 YENEEA.

The chain has TRBV7-9 and TRBJ2-5; no firm D call. CDR3 length: 14 residues. Trimming removed 10 bases from V and 0 bases from J, with 15 bases in between. CDR1 SEHNR and CDR2 FQNEAQ come from the germline V gene (reference sequence). The CDR3 sequence: CATIRESYQETQYF. The CDR3, as DNA: TGTGCCACCATCCGAGAGTCGTACCAAGAGACCCAGTACTTC.

V usage is TRBV7-9 and J usage is TRBJ1-1, with unresolved D. The CDR3 has 13 amino acids. Germline V CDR1 and CDR2: SEHNR, FQNEAQ (reference sequence). The ends were cut back, 7 bases at V and 7 bases at J, with 16 bases in the middle. Here the CDR3 reads CASTISGWSEAFF. Written as DNA, the CDR3 is TGTGCCAGCACCATAAGTGGATGGAGTGAAGCTTTCTTT.

The chain couples TRBV6-6 to TRBJ2-1, with D hard to call. The CDR3 totals 17 residues. With 5 bases removed from V and 4 bases from J, the gap between germline ends came to 21 bases. CDR1 is MNHNY and CDR2 is SVGAGI in the germline V gene (reference sequence). The CDR3 here is CASSTDKALWAYNEQFF. The CDR3 nucleotides read TGTGCCAGCAGTACCGACAAGGCCTTGTGGGCATACAATGAGCAGTTCTTC.

The chain has TRBV29-1 and TRBJ1-1; perhaps TRBD1 as D (5 bases). Germline V gene data show CDR1 as SQVTM and CDR2 as ANQGSEA. The CDR3 is made up of 14 amino acids. V was pared by 7 bases and J by 5 bases, with 20 bases between. As DNA, the CDR3 is TGCAGCGCCCATAACCTCGGGGCCGTAACTGAAGCTTTCTTT. Translation gives CSAHNLGAVTEAFF.

V gene TRBV5-6 combines with J gene TRBJ2-7; 8 bases line up with TRBD1. CDR1 and CDR2 from the germline V gene are SGHDT and YYEEEE. The CDR3 totals 17 residues. The V gene end was trimmed by 1 base and the J gene end by 3 bases; junction bases not matched to a gene: 12. The CDR3 sequence is CASSLFIRQGIGYEQYF. The CDR3 DNA reads TGTGCCAGCAGCTTGTTCATTCGACAGGGGATAGGCTACGAGCAGTACTTC.

The chain is built from TRBV4-1 and TRBJ1-2; D is unclear. Trimming shortened V by 5 bases and J by 3 bases, and 13 bases separated the two germline ends. The CDR3 has 14 amino acids. Germline V gives CDR1 MGHRA, CDR2 YSYEKL. The CDR3: CASSVSATYYGYTF. DNA for the CDR3: TGCGCCAGCAGCGTGTCAGCTACATACTATGGCTACACCTTC.

In nucleotides, the CDR3 is TGTGCCAGCAGCCTAGTGGGGAGGAGCTCCTACGAGCAGTACTTC. Protein: CASSLVGRSSYEQYF. The chain combines TRBV11-2 with TRBJ2-7, with D maybe TRBD2 (6 bases). Germline V gene sequence: CDR1 SGHAT, CDR2 FQNNGV. The CDR3 is made up of 15 amino acids. V was clipped by 5 bases and J by 0 bases, with 14 bases between them. The full variable domain, its missing parts supplied by reference TRBV11-2 and TRBJ2-7, is EAGVAQSPRYKIIEKRQSVAFWCNPISGHATLYWYQQILGQGPKLLIQFQNNGVVDDSQLPKDRFSAERLKGVDSTLKIQPAKLEDSAVYLCASSLVGRSSYEQYFGPGTRLTVT.

This clonotype was seen once. The missing conserved phenylalanine or tryptophan at the end of this CDR3 makes a read error likely. The V call is TRBV11-2, the J call TRBJ2-3; D possibly matches TRBD1 or TRBD2 (6 bases each). V lost 3 bases to trimming and J lost 1 base, with 20 bases between them. The CDR3 is made up of 18 amino acids. Germline loops: CDR1 SGHAT, CDR2 FQNNGV. As DNA, the CDR3 is TGTGCCAGCAGCTTCAGAAGTAGTTGGGGGGCGGGCACAGATACGCAGTATGTT. Its protein is CASSFRSSWGAGTDTQYV.